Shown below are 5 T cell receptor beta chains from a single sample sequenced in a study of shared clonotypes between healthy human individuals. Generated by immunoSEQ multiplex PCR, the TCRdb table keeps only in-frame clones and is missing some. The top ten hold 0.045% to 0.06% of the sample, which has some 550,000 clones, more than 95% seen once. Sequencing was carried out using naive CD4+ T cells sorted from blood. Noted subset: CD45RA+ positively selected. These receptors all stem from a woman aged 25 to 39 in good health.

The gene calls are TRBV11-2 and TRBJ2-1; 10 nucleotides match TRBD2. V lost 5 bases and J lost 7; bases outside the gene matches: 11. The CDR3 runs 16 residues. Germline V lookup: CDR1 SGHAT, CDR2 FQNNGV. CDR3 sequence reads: CASSGLAGGPGNEQFF. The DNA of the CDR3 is TGTGCCAGCAGCGGGTTAGCGGGAGGTCCTGGTAATGAGCAGTTCTTC. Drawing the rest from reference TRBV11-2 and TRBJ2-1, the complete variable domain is EAGVAQSPRYKIIEKRQSVAFWCNPISGHATLYWYQQILGQGPKLLIQFQNNGVVDDSQLPKDRFSAERLKGVDSTLKIQPAKLEDSAVYLCASSGLAGGPGNEQFFGPGTRLTVL.

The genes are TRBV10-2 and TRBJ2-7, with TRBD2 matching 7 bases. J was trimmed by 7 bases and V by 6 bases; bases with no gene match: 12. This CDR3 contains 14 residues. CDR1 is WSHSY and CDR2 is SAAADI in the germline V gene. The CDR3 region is CASRFIGTNFEQYF. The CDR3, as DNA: TGCGCCAGCAGGTTCATTGGGACTAACTTTGAGCAGTACTTC.

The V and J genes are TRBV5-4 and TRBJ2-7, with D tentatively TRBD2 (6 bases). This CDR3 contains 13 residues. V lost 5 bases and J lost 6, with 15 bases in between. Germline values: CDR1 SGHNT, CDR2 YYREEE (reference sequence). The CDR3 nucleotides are TGTGCCAGCAGGTTAGGACCCGGGGGCGAGCAGTACTTC. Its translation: CASRLGPGGEQYF.

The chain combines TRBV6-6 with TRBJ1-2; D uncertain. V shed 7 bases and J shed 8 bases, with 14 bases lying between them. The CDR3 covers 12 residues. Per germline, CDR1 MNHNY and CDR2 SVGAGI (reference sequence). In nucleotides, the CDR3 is TGTGCCAGCACTCCTACTGGTGTCGGCTACACCTTC. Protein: CASTPTGVGYTF.

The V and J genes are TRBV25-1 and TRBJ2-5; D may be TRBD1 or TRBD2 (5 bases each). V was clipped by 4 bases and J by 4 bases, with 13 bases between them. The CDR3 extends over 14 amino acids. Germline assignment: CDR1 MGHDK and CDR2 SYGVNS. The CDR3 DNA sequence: TGTGCCAGCAGTGGAGGAGGTGGGGGAGAGACCCAGTACTTC. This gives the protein CASSGGGGGETQYF.